This T cell receptor (beta chain) stems from a study of cytomegalovirus exposure and HLA in healthy donors. While unrecorded immune exposures were likely, the donors were nominally healthy when sampled. The V gene's germline CDR1 is SEHNR and CDR2 FQNEAQ (reference sequence). The CDR3 contains 16 residues. Unmatched junction bases numbered 10, after V lost 5 bases and J lost 2 bases. PCR employed 60 Vbeta and 13 Jbeta primers. Data came from immunoSEQ multiplex PCR; TCRdb stores just in-frame clones and leaves some out. This sample has under 150,000 clones; approximately 80% occur once, and the top ten carry about 1.8%.

The source material was PBMCs. The source is a female donor in good health and CMV-seropositive. The rearrangement links TRBV7-9 to TRBJ2-5; 8 nucleotides agree with TRBD1. The CDR3 loop is CASSPRGRPQQETQYF. CDR3 coding DNA: TGTGCCAGCAGCCCCAGGGGGCGCCCCCAGCAAGAGACCCAGTACTTC.